Listed below are T cell receptor beta chains from one sample, sequenced in a study of post-analysis software for immune sequencing data. One entry per CDR3 protein results from TCRdb running MiXCR on the PCR reads. The sample records over 250,000 distinct CDR3 sequences, 35% to 40% being singletons. The sequenced sample consisted of blood. These receptors came from a girl aged 5-17 years with multiple sclerosis. CDR3s include the opening cysteine and the closing phenylalanine or tryptophan. D genes are given only for firm matches. Clone size, where shown, is once, few, many, or a class for clones that have expanded.

j_gene: TRBJ2-7
v_gene: TRBV5-5
d_gene: TRBD2
abundance: .
CDR3aa: CASSLTGGRYEQYF
CDR3nt: TGTGCCAGCAGCTTAACGGGAGGGCGCTACGAGCAGTACTTC

j_gene: TRBJ1-4
v_gene: TRBV20-1
d_gene: .
abundance: .
CDR3aa: CSARDYVGRNEKLFF
CDR3nt: TGCAGTGCTAGAGATTATGTCGGGCGGAATGAAAAACTGTTTTTT

j_gene: TRBJ2-3
v_gene: TRBV30
d_gene: .
abundance: many
CDR3aa: CAWSVGSGKWDTQYF
CDR3nt: TGTGCCTGGAGTGTCGGCTCAGGGAAATGGGATACGCAGTATTTT

j_gene: TRBJ1-2
v_gene: TRBV4-2
d_gene: .
abundance: .
CDR3aa: CASSQEFGAADYGYTF
CDR3nt: TGTGCCAGCAGCCAAGAATTCGGGGCCGCGGACTATGGCTACACCTTC

j_gene: TRBJ2-1
v_gene: TRBV10-3
d_gene: .
abundance: .
CDR3aa: CAISRGESYNEQFF
CDR3nt: TGTGCCATCAGTAGGGGAGAATCCTACAATGAGCAGTTCTTC

j_gene: TRBJ2-1
v_gene: TRBV15
d_gene: .
abundance: many
CDR3aa: CATSSWASEQFF
CDR3nt: TGTGCCACCAGCAGCTGGGCTAGTGAGCAGTTCTTC

j_gene: TRBJ2-3
v_gene: TRBV3-1
d_gene: TRBD2
abundance: many
CDR3aa: CASSRLAGGTTDTQYF
CDR3nt: TGTGCCAGCAGCCGCCTAGCGGGGGGGACCACAGATACGCAGTATTTT

j_gene: TRBJ1-2
v_gene: TRBV3-1
d_gene: .
abundance: .
CDR3aa: CASSQGAGYGYTF
CDR3nt: TGTGCCAGCAGCCAAGGGGCGGGTTATGGCTACACCTTC

j_gene: TRBJ2-2
v_gene: TRBV10-3
d_gene: TRBD2
abundance: .
CDR3aa: CAISGTSGRAPNTGELFF
CDR3nt: TGTGCCATCAGTGGGACTAGCGGGAGGGCCCCGAACACCGGGGAGCTGTTTTTT

j_gene: TRBJ2-1
v_gene: TRBV3-1
d_gene: TRBD2
abundance: .
CDR3aa: CASSQVFLAGGWGRNEQFF
CDR3nt: TGTGCCAGCAGCCAAGTATTCCTAGCGGGAGGTTGGGGTCGAAATGAGCAGTTCTTC

j_gene: TRBJ2-5
v_gene: TRBV27
d_gene: .
abundance: once
CDR3aa: CASIGEETQYF
CDR3nt: TGTGCCAGCATCGGGGAAGAGACCCAGTACTTC

j_gene: TRBJ2-3
v_gene: TRBV11-2
d_gene: .
abundance: many
CDR3aa: CASSLDPTPTDTQYF
CDR3nt: TGTGCCAGCAGCTTAGACCCAACACCCACAGATACGCAGTATTTT

j_gene: TRBJ2-5
v_gene: TRBV5-1
d_gene: .
abundance: few
CDR3aa: CASSRRGAGPQTQYF
CDR3nt: TGCGCCAGCAGCCGTCGGGGGGCAGGGCCCCAGACCCAGTACTTC

j_gene: TRBJ2-4
v_gene: TRBV7-2
d_gene: .
abundance: .
CDR3aa: CASSLARRGAYF
CDR3nt: TGTGCCAGCAGCTTAGCGCGGAGGGGGGCGTACTTC

j_gene: TRBJ2-5
v_gene: TRBV7-3
d_gene: .
abundance: many
CDR3aa: CASSSGTGRSETQYF
CDR3nt: TGTGCCAGCAGCAGCGGAACAGGACGTTCAGAGACCCAGTACTTC

j_gene: TRBJ2-4
v_gene: TRBV11-2
d_gene: .
abundance: many
CDR3aa: CASSLDFRYVAKNIQYF
CDR3nt: TGTGCCAGCAGCTTAGATTTCAGATACGTAGCCAAAAACATTCAGTACTTC

j_gene: TRBJ2-1
v_gene: TRBV20-1
d_gene: .
abundance: .
CDR3aa: CSARAVNEQFF
CDR3nt: TGCAGTGCTAGGGCCGTCAATGAGCAGTTCTTC

j_gene: TRBJ1-1
v_gene: TRBV29-1
d_gene: .
abundance: many
CDR3aa: CSVGLSSGSTEAFF
CDR3nt: TGCAGCGTTGGTTTGTCATCAGGGAGCACTGAAGCTTTCTTT

j_gene: TRBJ2-5
v_gene: TRBV28
d_gene: TRBD2
abundance: few
CDR3aa: CASSIGTSQQETQYF
CDR3nt: TGTGCCAGCAGTATCGGGACTAGTCAGCAAGAGACCCAGTACTTC

j_gene: TRBJ2-1
v_gene: TRBV29-1
d_gene: TRBD2
abundance: .
CDR3aa: CSVGWRLASYNEQFF
CDR3nt: TGCAGCGTTGGTTGGCGACTAGCCTCCTACAATGAGCAGTTCTTC

j_gene: TRBJ2-2
v_gene: TRBV7-2
d_gene: .
abundance: .
CDR3aa: CASSSRLGGAGELFF
CDR3nt: TGTGCCAGCAGCTCCCGGTTGGGGGGTGCCGGGGAGCTGTTTTTT

j_gene: TRBJ2-1
v_gene: TRBV7-2
d_gene: TRBD2
abundance: many
CDR3aa: CASSLSGLASNEQFF
CDR3nt: TGTGCCAGCAGCCTCAGCGGACTAGCGTCCAATGAGCAGTTCTTC

j_gene: TRBJ2-3
v_gene: TRBV7-8
d_gene: .
abundance: few
CDR3aa: CASSAGDGRTDTQYF
CDR3nt: TGTGCCAGCAGCGCCGGGGACGGACGCACAGATACGCAGTATTTT

j_gene: TRBJ2-3
v_gene: TRBV7-2
d_gene: .
abundance: many
CDR3aa: CASSLGYGQRGDTQYF
CDR3nt: TGTGCCAGCAGCTTAGGATACGGTCAGAGGGGGGATACGCAGTATTTT

j_gene: TRBJ2-1
v_gene: TRBV12-3/TRBV12-4
d_gene: TRBD1
abundance: many
CDR3aa: CASSLTGVGNEQFF
CDR3nt: TGTGCCAGCAGTCTGACAGGGGTTGGGAATGAGCAGTTCTTC

j_gene: TRBJ1-2
v_gene: TRBV20-1
d_gene: TRBD1
abundance: many
CDR3aa: CSARPLGQGVNYGYTF
CDR3nt: TGCAGTGCTAGACCTCTCGGACAGGGGGTTAACTATGGCTACACCTTC

j_gene: TRBJ2-7
v_gene: TRBV6-1
d_gene: .
abundance: .
CDR3aa: CASSETPLYEQYF
CDR3nt: TGTGCCAGCAGTGAGACACCACTATACGAGCAGTACTTC

j_gene: TRBJ1-2
v_gene: TRBV3-1
d_gene: .
abundance: many
CDR3aa: CASSGSGANYGYTF
CDR3nt: TGTGCCAGCAGCGGCTCAGGGGCCAACTATGGCTACACCTTC

j_gene: TRBJ2-3
v_gene: TRBV10-3
d_gene: .
abundance: .
CDR3aa: CASGIGTEDTQYF
CDR3nt: TGTGCCTCGGGAATTGGGACTGAGGATACGCAGTATTTT

j_gene: TRBJ1-2
v_gene: TRBV29-1
d_gene: .
abundance: many
CDR3aa: CSVELRGSGYTF
CDR3nt: TGCAGCGTTGAACTTCGGGGGTCTGGCTACACCTTC

j_gene: TRBJ1-5
v_gene: TRBV7-9
d_gene: TRBD1
abundance: few
CDR3aa: CASSLTGLNQPQHF
CDR3nt: TGTGCCAGCAGCCTGACAGGGCTGAATCAGCCCCAGCATTTT

j_gene: TRBJ2-5
v_gene: TRBV10-3
d_gene: .
abundance: .
CDR3aa: CAISESYGTQGTQYF
CDR3nt: TGTGCCATCAGTGAGTCGTACGGGACCCAAGGGACCCAGTACTTC

j_gene: TRBJ2-2
v_gene: TRBV6-5
d_gene: .
abundance: few
CDR3aa: CASSYSALGGGGERFF
CDR3nt: TGTGCCAGCAGTTACTCGGCGCTTGGGGGTGGCGGGGAGCGGTTTTTT

j_gene: TRBJ2-1
v_gene: TRBV3-1
d_gene: .
abundance: many
CDR3aa: CASSQGMREQFF
CDR3nt: TGTGCCAGCAGCCAAGGGATGCGGGAGCAGTTCTTC

j_gene: TRBJ2-4
v_gene: TRBV20-1
d_gene: .
abundance: many
CDR3aa: CSARDGGAVKNIQYF
CDR3nt: TGCAGTGCTAGAGATGGGGGAGCGGTCAAAAACATTCAGTACTTC

j_gene: TRBJ2-2
v_gene: TRBV5-1
d_gene: .
abundance: .
CDR3aa: CASSLNPPGAGELVF
CDR3nt: TGCGCCAGCAGCTTGAATCCTCCGGGGGCCGGGGAGCTGGTTTTT

j_gene: TRBJ2-7
v_gene: TRBV6-4
d_gene: TRBD2
abundance: .
CDR3aa: CASKLGLADPYF
CDR3nt: TGTGCCAGCAAGTTGGGGCTAGCGGATCCGTACTTC

j_gene: TRBJ2-3
v_gene: TRBV12-3/TRBV12-4
d_gene: .
abundance: many
CDR3aa: CASSLGTTDTQYF
CDR3nt: TGTGCCAGCAGTTTAGGGACCACAGATACGCAGTATTTT

j_gene: TRBJ2-7
v_gene: TRBV5-1
d_gene: .
abundance: few
CDR3aa: CASSLDRDGEQYF
CDR3nt: TGCGCCAGCAGCTTGGACAGGGACGGAGAGCAGTACTTC

j_gene: TRBJ2-1
v_gene: TRBV14
d_gene: TRBD1
abundance: .
CDR3aa: CASSQWGQSDEQFF
CDR3nt: TGTGCCAGCAGCCAATGGGGACAGTCCGATGAGCAGTTCTTC

j_gene: TRBJ2-3
v_gene: TRBV11-2
d_gene: TRBD2
abundance: .
CDR3aa: CASSSGGRGPDTQYF
CDR3nt: TGTGCCAGCAGCTCCGGCGGGAGAGGTCCAGATACGCAGTATTTT

j_gene: TRBJ1-1
v_gene: TRBV18
d_gene: TRBD1
abundance: few
CDR3aa: CASSPRGTGSNTEAFF
CDR3nt: TGTGCCAGCTCACCACGGGGGACAGGGTCGAACACTGAAGCTTTCTTT

j_gene: TRBJ2-1
v_gene: TRBV6-5
d_gene: .
abundance: many
CDR3aa: CASSSSRNEQFF
CDR3nt: TGTGCCAGCAGTTCCTCCAGGAATGAGCAGTTCTTC

j_gene: TRBJ1-4
v_gene: TRBV15
d_gene: .
abundance: many
CDR3aa: CATSAHMSEKLFF
CDR3nt: TGTGCCACCAGCGCCCATATGAGTGAAAAACTGTTTTTT

j_gene: TRBJ2-1
v_gene: TRBV14
d_gene: TRBD1
abundance: many
CDR3aa: CASSQAGTGMNEQFF
CDR3nt: TGTGCCAGCAGCCAAGCCGGGACAGGGATGAATGAGCAGTTCTTC

j_gene: TRBJ1-1
v_gene: TRBV25-1
d_gene: TRBD1
abundance: few
CDR3aa: CASSKDRVNTEAFF
CDR3nt: TGTGCCAGCAGTAAGGACAGGGTGAACACTGAAGCTTTCTTT

j_gene: TRBJ1-1
v_gene: TRBV20-1
d_gene: TRBD1
abundance: .
CDR3aa: CSAVDRGVNTEAFF
CDR3nt: TGCAGTGCAGTAGACAGGGGCGTGAACACTGAAGCTTTCTTT

j_gene: TRBJ2-1
v_gene: TRBV20-1
d_gene: .
abundance: many
CDR3aa: CSATYAGQYNEQFF
CDR3nt: TGCAGTGCTACCTACGCGGGGCAGTACAATGAGCAGTTCTTC

j_gene: TRBJ1-3
v_gene: TRBV28
d_gene: .
abundance: .
CDR3aa: CASSLPGAGNTIYF
CDR3nt: TGTGCCAGCAGTTTGCCGGGGGCTGGAAACACCATATATTTT

j_gene: TRBJ2-5
v_gene: TRBV5-5
d_gene: .
abundance: many
CDR3aa: CASSLVLGQETQYF
CDR3nt: TGTGCCAGCAGCTTGGTCCTAGGGCAGGAGACCCAGTACTTC

j_gene: TRBJ2-1
v_gene: TRBV7-8
d_gene: TRBD2
abundance: many
CDR3aa: CASSPGLEVRGSQFF
CDR3nt: TGTGCCAGCAGCCCCGGACTAGAAGTACGGGGATCGCAGTTCTTC

j_gene: TRBJ1-1
v_gene: TRBV7-2
d_gene: .
abundance: many
CDR3aa: CASSLGLDTEAFF
CDR3nt: TGTGCCAGCAGCCTAGGACTCGACACTGAAGCTTTCTTT

j_gene: TRBJ1-5
v_gene: TRBV5-6
d_gene: .
abundance: few
CDR3aa: CASSLSQPNQPQHF
CDR3nt: TGTGCCAGCAGCTTGAGTCAGCCGAATCAGCCCCAGCATTTT